This T cell receptor beta chain was identified during a study of cytomegalovirus exposure and HLA in healthy donors. General study results and limits: Subsequent analysis revealed that first-cohort TCR clusters tended to co-occur in the approximately 120 validation repertoires. Reportedly, cytomegalovirus status was diagnosed with high sensitivity and specificity. Three of the chains that were CMV-associated were confirmed in vitro to be specific for CMV antigens.

Only a few counts were recorded for this clone. As yet, its antigen is unknown. Method: immunoSEQ multiplex PCR; TCRdb's copy keeps in-frame clones and lacks some. Of 220,000 or so clones listed, over 80% were seen once; the top ten hold 4.5% to 7%. The clonotype originates from a woman under 30 in good health and CMV-seronegative. Specimen: PBMCs.

For the CDR3, the DNA is TGTGCCAGCAGCCCGACGAGGAGGCCTGAAGCTTTCTTT. Translated, it gives CASSPTRRPEAFF. This chain connects TRBV7-8 to TRBJ1-1, with unresolved D. The CDR3 has 13 residues. The V gene's germline CDR1 is SGHVS and CDR2 FQNEAQ. Trimming pared 5 bases from V and 6 bases from J, leaving 13 bases between.